This TCR beta chain was documented in a study of T cells expressing NK-cell markers. TCRdb reprocessed the 5' RACE reads, with one entry per CDR3 protein and no DNA. This sample's table reports about 370,000 distinct CDR3 sequences. The receptor comes from a woman aged 50 to 65 in good health. The sample taken for sequencing was blood T cells: a sorted CD56 or NKG2C T cell subset, CD4+ or CD8+ T cells, or bulk PBMC T cells (not recorded which).

CDR3 sequence reads: CASSGPGVGEQYF. The chain links TRBV5-1 to TRBJ2-7; TCRdb indicates TRBD1, and absent DNA this call remains unverified. CDR1 is SGHRS, CDR2 YFSETQ, per germline. This CDR3 has 13 residues.